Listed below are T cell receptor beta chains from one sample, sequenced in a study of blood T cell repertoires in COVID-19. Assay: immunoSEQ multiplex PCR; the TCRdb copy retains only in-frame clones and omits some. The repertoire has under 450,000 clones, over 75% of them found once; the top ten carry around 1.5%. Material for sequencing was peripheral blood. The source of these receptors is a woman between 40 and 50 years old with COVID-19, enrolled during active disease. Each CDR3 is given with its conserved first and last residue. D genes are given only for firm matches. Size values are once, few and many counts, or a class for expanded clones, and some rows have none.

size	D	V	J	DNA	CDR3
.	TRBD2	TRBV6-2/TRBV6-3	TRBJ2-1	TGTGCCAGCAGTCCCCAGGGAGGGATGGATGAGCAGTTCTTC	CASSPQGGMDEQFF
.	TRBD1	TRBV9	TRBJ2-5	TGTGCCAGCAGCCCTCGGGACAGAAAAGAGACCCAGTACTTC	CASSPRDRKETQYF
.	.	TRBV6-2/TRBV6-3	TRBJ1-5	TGTGCCAGCAGCTCCGGGACACATAGCAATCAGCCCCAGCATTTT	CASSSGTHSNQPQHF
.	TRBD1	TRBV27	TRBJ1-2	TGTGCCAGCAATCCCGCAGGGGGCGCGAATGGCTACACCTTC	CASNPAGGANGYTF
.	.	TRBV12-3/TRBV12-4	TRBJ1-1	TGTGCCAGTAATACAGGGCTGGGAACTGAAGCTTTCTTT	CASNTGLGTEAFF
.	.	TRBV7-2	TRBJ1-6	TGTGCCAGCAGCTTAGACGGGGGTGGTAATTCACCCCTCCACTTT	CASSLDGGGNSPLHF
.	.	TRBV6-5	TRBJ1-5	TGTGCCAGCAGCCACCTAGCTCGGAGCAATCAGCCCCAGCATTTT	CASSHLARSNQPQHF
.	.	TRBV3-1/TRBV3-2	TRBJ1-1	TGTGCCAGCAGCCAAGTCGCAGGGAAGGACACTGAAGCTTTCTTT	CASSQVAGKDTEAFF
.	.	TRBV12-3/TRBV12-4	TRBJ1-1	TGTGCCAGCAGCTACCGGGAGCGACCTTTCTTT	CASSYRERPFF
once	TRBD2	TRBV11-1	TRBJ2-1	TGTGCCAGCAGCGTTGGTCGGACTAGCGGCAATGAGCAGTTCTTC	CASSVGRTSGNEQFF
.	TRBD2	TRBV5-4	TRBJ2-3	TGTGCCAGCAGCTTTAACCCGGGGGGTGATACGCAGTATTTT	CASSFNPGGDTQYF
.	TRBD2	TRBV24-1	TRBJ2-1	TGTGCCACCGGAGCGGGGGACCTTAATGAGCAGTTCTTC	CATGAGDLNEQFF
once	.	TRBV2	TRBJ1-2	TGTGCCAGCAGTGACGTGGGGAGGTATGGCTACACCTTC	CASSDVGRYGYTF
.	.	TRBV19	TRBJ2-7	TGTGCCAGTAGTATACTGGCAGGCGAGCAGTACTTC	CASSILAGEQYF
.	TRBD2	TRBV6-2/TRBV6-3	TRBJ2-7	TGTGCCAGCAGTCGTATAGCGGGGCCGGCCTACGAGCAGTACTTC	CASSRIAGPAYEQYF
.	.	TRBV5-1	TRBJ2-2	TGCGCCAGCAGCTTGGGGGCGCCTAACACCGGGGAGCTGTTTTTT	CASSLGAPNTGELFF
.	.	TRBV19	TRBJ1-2	TGTGCCAGTAAAAAGCTTGAGACAAGCTATGGCTACACCTTC	CASKKLETSYGYTF
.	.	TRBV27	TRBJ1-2	TGTGCCAGCAGTCCGGGAGGGAAGGGGACCTATGGCTACACCTTC	CASSPGGKGTYGYTF
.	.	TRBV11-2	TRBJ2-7	TGTGCCAGCAGCCCCCCAAACTTAGCCTACGAGCAGTACTTC	CASSPPNLAYEQYF
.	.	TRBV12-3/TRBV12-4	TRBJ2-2	TGTGCCAGCGGGGCAGCGAACACCGGGGAGCTGTTTTTT	CASGAANTGELFF
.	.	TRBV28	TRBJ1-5	TGTGCCAGCAGTTTATTGTTGGGGGGTCTAGTCGGCAATCAGCCCCAGCATTTT	CASSLLLGGLVGNQPQHF
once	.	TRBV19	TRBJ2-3	TGTGCCAGTAGCACGAGAAGGGGCAGGGGCGCAGATACGCAGTATTTT	CASSTRRGRGADTQYF
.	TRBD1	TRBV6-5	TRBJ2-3	TGTGCCAGCAGTAGAGGGGACAGCAATACGCAGTATTTT	CASSRGDSNTQYF
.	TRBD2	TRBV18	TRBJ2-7	TGTGCCAGCTCACAACGGGGGGGCAGCTCTTCCTACGAGCAGTACTTC	CASSQRGGSSSYEQYF
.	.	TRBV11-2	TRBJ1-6	TGTGCCAGCAGCTCCCTACAGGGACCCCATAATTCACCCCTCCACTTT	CASSSLQGPHNSPLHF
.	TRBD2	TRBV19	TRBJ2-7	TGTGCCAGTAGGTCACTAGCGGTGAGCTCCTACGAGCAGTACTTC	CASRSLAVSSYEQYF
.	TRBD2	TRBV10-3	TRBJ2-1	TGTGCCATCAGTGGTAAAAGCCAGGGACTAGGTCGGAATAATGAGCAGTTCTTC	CAISGKSQGLGRNNEQFF
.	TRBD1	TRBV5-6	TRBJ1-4	TGTGCCAGCAGCCAGGACAGGGGGAGGTCGTATGAAAAACTGTTTTTT	CASSQDRGRSYEKLFF
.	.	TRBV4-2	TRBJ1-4	TGTGCCAGCAGCCAAGTCCTGAATGAAAAACTGTTTTTT	CASSQVLNEKLFF
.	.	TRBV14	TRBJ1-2	TGTGCCAGCAGCCAAGGTTCAGGGCCATATGGCTACACCTTC	CASSQGSGPYGYTF
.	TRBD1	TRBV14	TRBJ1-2	TGTGCCAGCAGCCGTGGGACAGGGAGAGACTATGGCTACACCTTC	CASSRGTGRDYGYTF
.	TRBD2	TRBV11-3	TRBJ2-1	TGTGCCAGCAGCTTTGGCACTAGCGGGAGCAATGAGCAGTTCTTC	CASSFGTSGSNEQFF
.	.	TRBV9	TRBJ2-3	TGTGCCAGCAGCGTAAGTACGGTCACAGATACGCAGTATTTT	CASSVSTVTDTQYF
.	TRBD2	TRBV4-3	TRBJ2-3	TGCGCCAGCAGCGGGGGGGTACGGAATACGCAGTATTTT	CASSGGVRNTQYF
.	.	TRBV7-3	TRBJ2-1	TGTGCCAGCAGCGCCGGCGGGCGTAATGAGCAGTTCTTC	CASSAGGRNEQFF
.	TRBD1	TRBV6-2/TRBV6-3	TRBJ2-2	TGTGCCAGCAGCCCTGTACCGGGACAGGGGCTCTCTCCCGGGGAGCTGTTTTTT	CASSPVPGQGLSPGELFF
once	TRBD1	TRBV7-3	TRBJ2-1	TGTGCCAGCAGCGAGGGACAGGGAACATACAATGAGCAGTTCTTC	CASSEGQGTYNEQFF
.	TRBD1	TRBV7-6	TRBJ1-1	TGTGCCAGCAGCTTATATGGGACAGGGGGCGCGAAAAACACTGAAGCTTTCTTT	CASSLYGTGGAKNTEAFF
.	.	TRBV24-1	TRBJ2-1	TGTGCCACCAGTGAGGCAGGGTCACTTTACAATGAGCAGTTCTTC	CATSEAGSLYNEQFF
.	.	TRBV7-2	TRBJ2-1	TGTGCCAGCAGCTTCAGCTACAATGAGCAGTTCTTC	CASSFSYNEQFF
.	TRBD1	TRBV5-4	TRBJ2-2	TGTGCCAGCAGCGGGGACAGGGTGCCCGGGGAGCTGTTTTTT	CASSGDRVPGELFF